Here is one TCR beta chain with its context. The antigen it recognizes is unknown. No base qualities exist here, and no much larger clone lies one base off it. High-throughput TCR beta sequencing profiled peripheral blood CD8+ and CD4+ T cells from healthy donors, Susac syndrome patients and multiple sclerosis patients. Healthy donors were included as age- and sex-matched controls. Bulk CD8+ and CD4+ T cells were purified by magnetic negative isolation, whereas CD8+ TEMRA cells were enriched by FACS. Blood was collected in EDTA tubes and processed within 24 hours, with PBMCs isolated through density gradient centrifugation. PBMCs intended for TCR sequencing were frozen in liquid nitrogen and were later thawed in a 37 degrees C water bath. A purity of at least 90% was achieved for sorted or isolated CD4+, CD8+ and CD8+ TEMRA cells. These data belong to a study of CD8 T cells in Susac syndrome (dated by TCRdb to about 2019). In terms of the full investigation: The study used repertoire sequencing to test whether antigen drove CD8+ T cell activation and differentiation in Susac syndrome. The paper as a whole reports these results and caveats: The number of individuals in the TCR sequencing and HLA analysis was acknowledged as relatively small.

For this chain, trimming is 4 bases at the V end and 5 bases at the J end, and the number of junction bases without a gene match is 7. Counted from cysteine to phenylalanine, this CDR3 has 14 amino acids. Only CDR3 DNA is held: 42 bases, read in frame from base 1. The germline V gene (reference sequence) yields LGHDT for CDR1 and YNNKEL for CDR2. RNA was extracted using the RNeasy kit, and roughly 0.5 to 1 microgram was reverse transcribed with random hexamers. The immunoSEQ multiplex PCR assay, which covers 54 Vbeta and 13 Jbeta segments, was used to amplify TCR beta CDR3 regions. Bias from PCR amplification was corrected by using a synthetic template baseline for primer optimization and for computational correction. Per the original workflow: Reads were annotated to V, D and J genes per IMGT and analyzed with immunoSEQ Analyzer, keeping only productive sequences. Clonality was computed as one minus Shannon entropy normalized by log2 of the number of productive unique sequences. For each patient and control, public and private clones were evaluated within the 100 most prevalent clones. Susac-specific clones were defined as absent from healthy and MS cohorts, about 1,000 published viral clones and other ImmuneACCESS disease sequences. TCRdb handled the public reads itself, with Q25 trimming in fastp and clone calling in MiXCR, and kept productive beta chains. Duplicate CDR3 protein sequences are folded into a single record with the most common DNA and genes. TCRdb, not the original authors, processed these V and J calls. Counted in this sample were 150,000 to 200,000 distinct CDR3 sequences; 85% to 95% of them appeared once. About 0.1% of the sample comes from the top ten.

The chain employs TRBV3-1 and TRBJ2-7; 8 central bases correspond to TRBD2. The sequencing sample was made of CD4+ T cells from PBMCs. The receptor comes from a human donor in good health. The CDR3 reads as follows: CASSPGTRTHEQYF. In nucleotides, the sequence is TGTGCCAGCAGCCCCGGGACTAGGACCCACGAGCAGTACTTC.